The 17 T cell receptor beta chains below were found in one sample sequenced in a study of blood T cell repertoires in COVID-19. TCRdb's copy holds only in-frame clones and misses some; the assay was immunoSEQ multiplex PCR. The sample holds a few hundred thousand clones, 65% to 90% seen once. Input material: PBMCs or T cells enriched from blood (not recorded which). These receptors were collected from a woman between 35 and 50 years old with acute COVID-19.

The chain uses TRBV14 and TRBJ1-1; the D gene is possibly TRBD1 (6 bases). Germline loops: CDR1 SGHDN, CDR2 FVKESK. The CDR3 has 18 amino acids. V lost 1 base and J lost 0, with 18 bases in between. CDR3 sequence reads: CASSQGIGQTIMNTEAFF. The CDR3 nucleotides are TGTGCCAGCAGCCAAGGAATAGGACAGACGATTATGAACACTGAAGCTTTCTTT.

This chain uses TRBV28 with TRBJ1-2; weak D call: TRBD1 (5 bases). Trimming removed 6 bases at V and 6 bases at J, with 14 bases between. The CDR3 consists of 13 residues. Germline V CDR1 and CDR2: MDHEN, SYDVKM. Here the CDR3 DNA reads TGTGCCAGCAGCCAAAGACAGCGTAATGGCTACACCTTC. Its translation: CASSQRQRNGYTF.

This clone was detected a few times. The rearrangement joins TRBV2 to TRBJ1-2; D possibly corresponds to TRBD1 (5 bases). The germline V and J ends were trimmed by 7 bases and 10 bases, with 19 bases remaining between them. The CDR3 loop spans 13 amino acids. Germline loops: CDR1 SNHLY, CDR2 FYNNEI. The CDR3 protein is CASIRQGSNDYTF. CDR3 nucleotide sequence: TGTGCCAGCATCCGGCAGGGCTCGAATGACTACACCTTC.

The chain uses TRBV18 and TRBJ2-1; 9 nucleotides align to TRBD1. The CDR3 contains 17 residues. Germline CDR1 is KGHSH and CDR2 is LQKENI. With 4 bases clipped from V and 1 base from J, the junction kept 8 bases outside the gene matches. The CDR3 here is CASSLTGTGSSYNEQFF. The CDR3, as DNA: TGTGCCAGCTCACTAACCGGGACAGGGAGTTCCTACAATGAGCAGTTCTTC.

This clone was counted once. The chain carries TRBV10-3 and TRBJ2-2, with TRBD1 identical over 9 bases. V was pared by 6 bases and J by 0 bases, with 8 bases of the junction left unmatched. CDR1 and CDR2 (germline): ENHRY, SYGVKD. The CDR3 has 17 residues. CDR3 sequence reads: CAIRADRGGPNTGELFF. The CDR3 region has the DNA TGTGCCATCAGGGCAGACAGGGGGGGACCGAACACCGGGGAGCTGTTTTTT.

The DNA for the CDR3 is TGTGCCAGTAGTATACTGGGACTAGCGGGAGGGGCAAACAATGAGCAGTTCTTC. Protein sequence: CASSILGLAGGANNEQFF. V usage is TRBV19 and J usage is TRBJ2-1, with 16 bases identical to TRBD2. The CDR3 runs 18 residues. CDR1 is LNHDA, CDR2 SQIVND, per germline (reference sequence). The V segment lost 2 bases and the J segment 5 bases; nucleotides outside the gene matches: 6.

V usage is TRBV11-2 and J usage is TRBJ2-2, with 11 positions matching TRBD1. CDR1 is SGHAT, CDR2 FQNNGV, per germline. The V gene end was trimmed by 1 base and the J gene end by 4 bases; junction bases not matched to a gene: 2. The CDR3 runs to 16 residues. In DNA, the CDR3 is TGTGCCAGCAGCTTAGGGACAGGGGGCTTCACCGGGGAGCTGTTTTTT. Protein sequence: CASSLGTGGFTGELFF. Based on the CDR3 plus reference TRBV11-2 and TRBJ2-2, the full variable domain is EAGVAQSPRYKIIEKRQSVAFWCNPISGHATLYWYQQILGQGPKLLIQFQNNGVVDDSQLPKDRFSAERLKGVDSTLKIQPAKLEDSAVYLCASSLGTGGFTGELFFGEGSRLTVL.

The genes are TRBV5-6 and TRBJ1-2, with D possibly matching TRBD1 (6 bases). Trimming shortened V by 0 bases and J by 8 bases, and 17 bases separated the two germline ends. Germline V CDR1 and CDR2: SGHDT, YYEEEE. The CDR3 has 15 amino acids. CDR3 sequence (DNA): TGTGCCAGCAGCTTGGACCCCCAGGGGAAGGGAGGCTACACCTTC. It codes for CASSLDPQGKGGYTF.

This sequence joins TRBV23-1 and TRBJ1-1; D possibly corresponds to TRBD1 (5 bases). TRBV23-1 is an ORF; its function is uncertain. The V end was cut by 3 bases, the J end by 4 bases, with 9 bases between. The CDR3 length is 13 residues. CDR3 in DNA: TGCGCCAGCAGTCAGACAGATTTCACTGAAGCTTTCTTT. Protein sequence: CASSQTDFTEAFF.

This clone was seen only a few times. CDR3 region: CASSQDRNTEAFF. The CDR3 coding sequence is TGTGCCAGCAGTCAGGACAGGAACACTGAAGCTTTCTTT. The gene calls are TRBV11-2 and TRBJ1-1; possible D gene TRBD1, 6 bases. CDR1 is SGHAT, CDR2 FQNNGV, per germline. Trimming pared 6 bases from V and 1 base from J, leaving 9 bases between. The length of the CDR3 is 13 residues.

The rearrangement links TRBV2 to TRBJ2-2, with D perhaps TRBD1 (6 bases). Between the trimmed V and J ends, which lost 5 bases and 5 bases, there was a span of 15 bases. CDR3 length: 15 amino acids. Germline V gene sequence: CDR1 SNHLY, CDR2 FYNNEI. The DNA for the CDR3 is TGTGCCAGCAGTTTGGAAGGGGGAAGGACCGGGGAGCTGTTTTTT. It is translated as CASSLEGGRTGELFF. The complete variable domain, with remaining parts taken from reference TRBV2 and TRBJ2-2, reads EPEVTQTPSHQVTQMGQEVILRCVPISNHLYFYWYRQILGQKVEFLVSFYNNEISEKSEIFDDQFSVERPDGSNFTLKIRSTKLEDSAMYFCASSLEGGRTGELFFGEGSRLTVL.

This chain links TRBV24-1 with TRBJ2-1; 9 nucleotides match TRBD2. Trimming at V came to 0 bases and at J to 7 bases, leaving 6 bases not matched to a gene. CDR1 KGHDR and CDR2 SFDVKD come from the germline V gene. This CDR3 has 16 amino acids. The CDR3 loop is CATSDLAGGGLNEQFF. CDR3 sequence (DNA): TGTGCCACCAGTGATTTGGCGGGAGGGGGGTTGAATGAGCAGTTCTTC.

The chain uses TRBV19 and TRBJ2-1; D ambiguous. Trimming took 0 bases from V and 0 from J, leaving 12 bases between them. The CDR3 length is 17 residues. From germline, CDR1 is LNHDA and CDR2 SQIVND (reference sequence). CDR3 nucleotides: TGTGCCAGTAGTATAGATTCCCATCGCAGCTCCTACAATGAGCAGTTCTTC. It yields the protein CASSIDSHRSSYNEQFF.

The rearrangement uses TRBV15 and TRBJ1-2; TRBD1 agrees at 7 bases. The CDR3 covers 17 residues. Germline V CDR1 and CDR2: LNHNV, YYDKDF (reference sequence). The trim removed 0 bases at V and 5 bases at J, leaving 12 bases unmatched. This chain's CDR3 is CATSRDRTGLGDYGYTF. The CDR3 nucleotides read TGTGCCACCAGCAGAGACAGGACAGGCCTAGGTGATTATGGCTACACCTTC.

The chain is built from TRBV12-3 or TRBV12-4 and TRBJ1-1; 8 bases map to TRBD1. The CDR3 extends over 13 amino acids. The ends lost 6 bases at V and 4 bases at J; junction bases unmatched: 4. As DNA, the CDR3 is TGTGCCAGCAGGGCGACAGGGGCCACTGAAGCTTTCTTT. This gives the protein CASRATGATEAFF.

The genes are TRBV7-2 and TRBJ1-1, with 10 bases aligning to TRBD1. The J segment lost 6 bases and the V segment lost 1 base, leaving 5 bases of the junction unmatched. Per germline, CDR1 SGHTA and CDR2 FQGNSA. The CDR3 totals 15 residues. CDR3 DNA sequence: TGTGCCAGCAGCTTAGGAGACAGGGGGCTAGCTGAAGCTTTCTTT. As protein: CASSLGDRGLAEAFF.

This rearrangement joins TRBV19 to TRBJ1-2; TRBD1 aligns across 8 bases. Germline lookup yields CDR1 LNHDA and CDR2 SQIVND (reference sequence). The length of the CDR3 is 15 residues. V dropped 1 base and J dropped 3; count of bases not matched to a gene: 4. For the CDR3, the DNA is TGTGCCAGTAGTATAGCGCAGGGGGCTGACTATGGCTACACCTTC. Its translation: CASSIAQGADYGYTF.